What follows are 32 T cell receptor beta chains derived from one specimen sequenced in a study of T-cell reconstitution after alpha-beta-depleted transplantation in children. The library targeted TCRbeta and was prepared with unique molecular identifiers. One entry per CDR3 protein, called by TCRdb with MiXCR from the PCR reads. The repertoire holds some 600,000 distinct CDR3 sequences, 13% seen once, with about 2.2% in the top ten. Source: PBMCs, mostly from graft donor cells, taken 360 days after TCRalphabeta/CD19-depleted stem cell transplant. The receptors derive from a male patient younger than 18 who had a stem cell transplant for acute myeloid leukemia, so the T cells may come from the graft donor.

This chain links TRBV7-2 with TRBJ1-1, with D perhaps TRBD1 (6 bases). This CDR3 contains 15 residues. Germline lookup yields CDR1 SGHTA and CDR2 FQGNSA. V shed 1 base and J shed 6 bases, with 15 bases lying between them. The CDR3 loop is CASSLVQGGWAEAFF. The CDR3, as DNA: TGTGCCAGCAGCTTAGTACAGGGCGGTTGGGCTGAAGCTTTCTTT.

V gene TRBV5-3 combines with J gene TRBJ2-4; no reliable D call. TRBV5-3 carries the ORF label, with uncertain function. V lost 9 bases and J lost 1, with 20 bases in between. This CDR3 is 16 amino acids long. CDR3 sequence reads: CAMGPRLLLAKNIQYF. CDR3 coding DNA: TGTGCCATGGGCCCCAGGCTCCTTCTGGCCAAAAACATTCAGTACTTC.

The chain couples TRBV5-5 to TRBJ1-4, with a possible D match to TRBD1 (6 bases). Trimming removed 1 base at V and 4 bases at J, with 8 bases between. The CDR3 is made up of 14 amino acids. The germline gives CDR1 SGHKS, CDR2 YYEKEE (reference sequence). As DNA, the CDR3 is TGTGCCAGCAGCTTGAGGGGGTATAATGAAAAACTGTTTTTT. This encodes CASSLRGYNEKLFF.

The chain is built from TRBV5-1 and TRBJ2-2; D gene ambiguous. Trimming shortened V by 7 bases and J by 9 bases, and 13 bases separated the two germline ends. Per germline, CDR1 SGHRS and CDR2 YFSETQ. The CDR3 sequence is 12 residues long. CDR3 nucleotide sequence: TGCGCCAGCTCATTCGCCGAGCGGGAGCTGTTTTTT. Amino acids: CASSFAERELFF.

The chain links TRBV7-8 to TRBJ1-1, with 8 nucleotides matching TRBD1. The germline V gene has CDR1 SGHVS and CDR2 FQNEAQ. The CDR3 runs to 13 residues. The V and J ends lost 5 bases and 4 bases, in that order; junction bases with no gene match: 3. The CDR3 sequence: CASSRGTGTEAFF. The CDR3 nucleotides are TGTGCCAGCAGCCGCGGGACAGGCACTGAAGCTTTCTTT.

The chain carries TRBV4-2 and TRBJ2-3; 10 nucleotides line up with TRBD1. V lost 1 base to trimming and J lost 2 bases; unmatched junction nucleotides: 6. The V gene's germline CDR1 is LGHNA and CDR2 YNFKEQ. This CDR3 spans 17 amino acids. In nucleotides, the CDR3 is TGTGCCAGCAGCCAAGTCCTGGGACAGGGGAACACAGATACGCAGTATTTT. Protein: CASSQVLGQGNTDTQYF.

This clonotype was observed many times. The chain has TRBV5-1 and TRBJ1-1, with D possibly matching TRBD1 (5 bases). Trimming pared 0 bases from V and 1 base from J, leaving 13 bases between. From germline, CDR1 is SGHRS and CDR2 YFSETQ. The CDR3 totals 16 residues. For the CDR3, the DNA is TGCGCCAGCAGCTTGGTGGGACTACACGGGAACACTGAAGCTTTCTTT. Amino acids: CASSLVGLHGNTEAFF.

This clonotype has just a few counts. The CDR3 reads CASSKVAVREADTQYF. CDR3 coding DNA: TGTGCCAGCAGCAAGGTGGCCGTTCGAGAGGCAGATACGCAGTATTTT. V and J are TRBV21-1 and TRBJ2-3. TRBV21-1 is shown as a pseudogene. CDR3 length: 16 amino acids.

This clonotype was seen ten or more times. The chain recombines TRBV2 with TRBJ1-1; D is possibly TRBD1 (6 bases). Germline-derived CDR1 and CDR2 are SNHLY and FYNNEI. CDR3 length: 16 residues. Trimming left V 3 bases short and J 3 bases short, with 17 bases between. The CDR3 loop is CASSDWVAGADTEAFF. CDR3 bases: TGTGCCAGCAGTGATTGGGTCGCGGGGGCAGACACTGAAGCTTTCTTT.

The DNA of the CDR3 is TGTGCCATCGGAGACAATGAGCAGTTCTTC. This encodes CAIGDNEQFF. The genes are TRBV10-3 and TRBJ2-1; D ambiguous. V was pared by 8 bases and J by 5 bases, with 4 bases between. From germline, CDR1 is ENHRY and CDR2 SYGVKD. The CDR3 runs to 10 residues.

This clonotype came up many times. This chain joins TRBV25-1 and TRBJ2-5; D gene unclear. The CDR3 covers 17 residues. Trimming took off 2 bases at V and 2 bases at J, with 18 bases between the two ends. Germline V CDR1 and CDR2: MGHDK, SYGVNS. The CDR3 sequence is CASSENPSTAYQETQYF. The CDR3 DNA reads TGTGCCAGCAGTGAAAACCCCTCAACAGCCTATCAAGAGACCCAGTACTTC.

There are a few counts of this clonotype. The chain couples TRBV11-2 to TRBJ1-2; 7 nucleotides line up with TRBD1. Trimming at V came to 5 bases and at J to 2 bases, leaving 11 bases not matched to a gene. The CDR3 is 16 residues long. Germline CDR1 reads SGHAT; CDR2 reads FQNNGV. CDR3 protein: CASSLRDSLDNYGYTF. The CDR3, as DNA: TGTGCCAGCAGCCTCCGGGACAGCCTAGACAACTATGGCTACACCTTC.

The V gene is TRBV20-1, the J gene TRBJ1-1, with 7 bases identical to TRBD1. The V gene end was trimmed by 3 bases and the J gene end by 5 bases; junction bases not matched to a gene: 9. Germline V gene data show CDR1 as DFQATT and CDR2 as SNEGSKA (reference sequence). The CDR3 has 14 amino acids. The CDR3 spells CSARTAGTVTEAFF. The CDR3 DNA follows: TGCAGTGCTAGGACTGCCGGGACAGTAACTGAAGCTTTCTTT.

This clonotype has ten or more counts. J is TRBJ2-2 and V is TRBV9; maybe TRBD2 (6 bases). The CDR3 runs 15 residues. CDR1 is SGDLS, CDR2 YYNGEE, per germline. V gave up 0 bases and J gave up 6 bases, with 12 bases separating them. The DNA of the CDR3 is TGTGCCAGCAGCGTAGGTAGGGACTCCCCCGGGGAGCTGTTTTTT. This translates into CASSVGRDSPGELFF.

This clonotype came up a few times. This chain connects TRBV6-2 or TRBV6-3 to TRBJ2-3; 7 bases are a match to TRBD2. This CDR3 comprises 12 residues. Per the germline V gene, CDR1 is MNHEY and CDR2 is SVGEGT. V trimming: 11 bases; J trimming: 6 bases; junction bases outside the gene matches: 8. CDR3 residues: CASRLAVDTQYF. The CDR3 DNA reads as TGTGCCTCCCGGCTAGCGGTGGATACGCAGTATTTT.

The chain carries TRBV18 and TRBJ2-5, with D perhaps assigned TRBD1 or TRBD2 (5 bases each). Trimming removed 4 bases from V and 4 bases from J, with 13 bases in between. Germline values: CDR1 KGHSH, CDR2 LQKENI. This CDR3 has 14 residues. In DNA, the CDR3 is TGTGCCAGCTCACACCTGAGGGGCGGAGAGACCCAGTACTTC. Protein product: CASSHLRGGETQYF.

This clonotype has more than one count but fewer than ten. The chain couples TRBV7-2 to TRBJ2-2, with D possibly being TRBD2 (5 bases). Germline CDR1 and CDR2: SGHTA and FQGNSA. The CDR3 is 15 residues long. With 5 bases removed from V and 7 bases from J, the gap between germline ends came to 17 bases. This CDR3 is CASSRRNRRIGELFF. The CDR3 region has the DNA TGTGCCAGCAGCCGCCGGAATCGGAGGATCGGGGAGCTGTTTTTT.

The chain carries TRBV29-1 and TRBJ2-1, with 10 positions matching TRBD2. The CDR3 extends over 21 amino acids. Germline CDR1 SQVTM, CDR2 ANQGSEA. J lost 5 bases, V lost 8 bases, and 30 bases had no gene match. CDR3 amino acids: CSFWVLAGVRDIATRNNEQFF. CDR3 coding DNA: TGCAGCTTTTGGGTTCTAGCGGGAGTAAGGGATATCGCAACGCGCAACAATGAGCAGTTCTTC.

This clonotype was seen a handful of times. The chain employs TRBV5-1 and TRBJ2-1, with a tentative D call TRBD1 (6 bases). Germline V lookup: CDR1 SGHRS, CDR2 YFSETQ. The CDR3 extends over 17 amino acids. Trimming pared 0 bases from V and 0 bases from J, leaving 13 bases between. The CDR3 coding sequence is TGCGCCAGCAGCTTGGGAGACAGGCTGAGCTCCTACAATGAGCAGTTCTTC. As protein: CASSLGDRLSSYNEQFF.

This rearrangement joins TRBV12-3 or TRBV12-4 to TRBJ2-5; 13 bases line up with TRBD2. The V and J ends lost 7 bases and 4 bases, in that order; junction bases with no gene match: 15. The CDR3 loop spans 18 amino acids. The CDR3 spells CASTKTGTSGIHGETQYF. CDR3 DNA: TGTGCCAGCACCAAAACGGGGACTAGCGGGATTCACGGAGAGACCCAGTACTTC.

This clonotype was seen at least ten times. This chain joins TRBV5-1 and TRBJ2-7; perhaps TRBD2 as D (6 bases). Trimming cost V 0 bases and J 7 bases, with 20 bases left between them. Germline CDR1 SGHRS, CDR2 YFSETQ. This CDR3 contains 16 residues. The DNA of the CDR3 is TGCGCCAGCAGCTTGGAGCCCGCCGGCGGGACGGGTGAGCAGTACTTC. Its protein is CASSLEPAGGTGEQYF.

The chain is built from TRBV29-1 and TRBJ2-5, with D perhaps TRBD1 or TRBD2 (6 bases each). CDR1 and CDR2 (germline): SQVTM, ANQGSEA. Between the trimmed V and J ends, which lost 2 bases and 5 bases, there was a span of 12 bases. CDR3 size: 13 residues. The CDR3 bases are TGCAGCGTTGAAACGGGGGCAGGGGAGACCCAGTACTTC. This translates into CSVETGAGETQYF. Variable domain in full (rest from reference TRBV29-1 and TRBJ2-5): SAVISQKPSRDICQRGTSLTIQCQVDSQVTMMFWYRQQPGQSLTLIATANQGSEATYESGFVIDKFPISRPNLTFSTLTVSNMSPEDSSIYLCSVETGAGETQYFGPGTRLLVL.

The J gene is TRBJ2-7, the V gene TRBV9, with TRBD2 matching 8 bases. The CDR3 covers 17 residues. With V trimmed by 0 bases and J by 5 bases, 13 bases remained unmatched. Germline CDR1 reads SGDLS; CDR2 reads YYNGEE. The CDR3 bases are TGTGCCAGCAGCGTAGCTCATGGACTAGCCTCCCCCGACGAGCAGTACTTC. This sequence encodes CASSVAHGLASPDEQYF.

CDR3 bases: TGTGCCAGCAGCGCCCACCTTGGGGGGCCTCTGAACACCGGGGAGCTGTTTTTT. This sequence encodes CASSAHLGGPLNTGELFF. The rearrangement links TRBV9 to TRBJ2-2, with D possibly being TRBD1 or TRBD2 (6 bases each). The CDR3 covers 18 residues. V was cut by 3 bases and J by 1 base, with 19 bases left in between. In germline, CDR1 is SGDLS, CDR2 YYNGEE. The whole variable domain, filled in from reference TRBV9 and TRBJ2-2, reads DSGVTQTPKHLITATGQRVTLRCSPRSGDLSVYWYQQSLDQGLQFLIQYYNGEERAKGNILERFSAQQFPDLHSELNLSSLELGDSALYFCASSAHLGGPLNTGELFFGEGSRLTVL.

This clonotype was counted ten times or more. The V gene is TRBV28, the J gene TRBJ2-3; 8 bases fit TRBD1. CDR1 and CDR2 (germline): MDHEN, SYDVKM. Losses at the gene ends were 10 bases for V and 3 bases for J; bases not matched to a gene: 6. This CDR3 contains 13 residues. CDR3 amino acids: CATGQGRTDTQYF. The DNA for the CDR3 is TGTGCCACCGGACAGGGTAGGACAGATACGCAGTATTTT. Variable domain in full (rest from reference TRBV28 and TRBJ2-3): DVKVTQSSRYLVKRTGEKVFLECVQDMDHENMFWYRQDPGLGLRLIYFSYDVKMKEKGDIPEGYSVSREKKERFSLILESASTNQTSMYLCATGQGRTDTQYFGPGTRLTVL.

This clonotype was found many times. The chain has TRBV7-3 and TRBJ2-1; D uncertain. Germline-derived CDR1 and CDR2 are SGHTA and FQGTGA. This CDR3 is built from 14 residues. V lost 5 bases and J 6 bases, leaving 14 bases between the germline ends. The CDR3 reads CASSRNPQVNEQFF. In DNA, the CDR3 is TGTGCCAGCAGCCGTAACCCCCAGGTCAATGAGCAGTTCTTC.

This clonotype was detected ten times or more. This chain links TRBV5-6 with TRBJ2-1, with 9 bases lining up with TRBD1. CDR1 is SGHDT and CDR2 is YYEEEE in the germline V gene. The CDR3 is 15 amino acids. With V trimmed by 2 bases and J by 4 bases, 4 bases remained unmatched. CDR3 bases: TGTGCCAGCAGCTTAACGGGACAGGGTTACAATGAGCAGTTCTTC. Its translation: CASSLTGQGYNEQFF.

This clonotype was seen ten or more times. The chain is built from TRBV28 and TRBJ1-1; D remains ambiguous. Germline V gene sequence: CDR1 MDHEN, CDR2 SYDVKM. The CDR3 runs 14 residues. V lost 4 bases and J 6 bases, leaving 15 bases between the germline ends. The CDR3 DNA reads as TGTGCCAGCAGTTGGGTCACTTGGAGCTCTGAAGCTTTCTTT. Its translation: CASSWVTWSSEAFF.

Only a few counts were recorded for this clonotype. V usage is TRBV24-1 and J usage is TRBJ2-6; 11 nucleotides align to TRBD1. With 5 bases clipped from V and 4 bases from J, the junction kept 9 bases outside the gene matches. CDR3 length equals 18 residues. Germline CDR1 reads KGHDR; CDR2 reads SFDVKD. CDR3 protein: CATSAVGQGAAGANVLTF. The CDR3 nucleotides read TGTGCCACCAGTGCTGTCGGACAGGGGGCTGCAGGGGCCAACGTCCTGACTTTC.

This clonotype was seen only a few times. The chain uses TRBV27 and TRBJ2-4; tentative D call: TRBD1 (6 bases). V was clipped by 5 bases and J by 0 bases, with 14 bases between them. This CDR3 comprises 16 residues. Germline lookup yields CDR1 MNHEY and CDR2 SMNVEV (reference sequence). In DNA form, the CDR3 reads TGTGCCAGCAGTGGGTGGGGACATTCAGCCAAAAACATTCAGTACTTC. This codes for CASSGWGHSAKNIQYF.

A few counts support this clonotype. CDR3 sequence reads: CASSPKSAGATEAFF. The DNA of the CDR3 is TGTGCCAGCTCACCAAAATCGGCAGGGGCCACTGAAGCTTTCTTT. The chain joins TRBV18 to TRBJ1-1; maybe TRBD1 (6 bases). V was pared by 2 bases and J by 4 bases, with 14 bases between. This CDR3 has 15 amino acids. In germline, CDR1 is KGHSH, CDR2 LQKENI.

This chain connects TRBV20-1 to TRBJ1-2; D ambiguous. The ends were cut back, 6 bases at V and 3 bases at J, with 17 bases in the middle. The germline CDR1 and CDR2 sequences are DFQATT and SNEGSKA (reference sequence). The CDR3 has 14 residues. Here the CDR3 DNA reads TGCAGTGCAGTTGGGCAGGTCAATTACTATGGCTACACCTTC. Amino acid sequence: CSAVGQVNYYGYTF.